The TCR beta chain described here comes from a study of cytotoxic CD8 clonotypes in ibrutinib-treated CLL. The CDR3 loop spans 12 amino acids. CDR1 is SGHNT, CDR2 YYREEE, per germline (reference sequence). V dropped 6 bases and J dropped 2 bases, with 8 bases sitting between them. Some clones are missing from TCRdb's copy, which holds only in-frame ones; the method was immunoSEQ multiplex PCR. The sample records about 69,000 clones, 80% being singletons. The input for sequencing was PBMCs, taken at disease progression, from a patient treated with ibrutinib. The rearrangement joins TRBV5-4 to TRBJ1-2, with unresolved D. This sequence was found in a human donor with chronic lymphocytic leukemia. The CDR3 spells CASTGVNYGYTF. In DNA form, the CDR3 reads TGTGCCAGCACGGGTGTGAACTATGGCTACACCTTC.